This is a list of T cell receptor beta chains from one sample in a study of T cells in localized non-small cell lung cancer. TCRdb's copy holds only in-frame clones and misses some; the assay was immunoSEQ multiplex PCR. There are 24,000 or so clones in the sample; about nine tenths occur only once, and 6.9% lies in the top ten. The material sequenced was peripheral blood, taken before any cancer treatment. The receptor source for this set is a woman between 40 and 69 years old with stage I lung adenocarcinoma. The CDR3 runs from the conserved cysteine through the conserved F or W. A D gene is named only where the DNA matches it firmly. Not every row has a clone size; where given, it reads once, few, many or a size class.

- TRBJ1-3 TRBV7-2 - TGTGCCAGCAGCTCGTTAGGACAGACCAACTCTGGAAACACCATATATTTT CASSSLGQTNSGNTIYF
- TRBJ2-1 TRBV11-3 - TGTGCCAGCAGCTTATCCGCGGGAAGACACAATGAGCAGTTCTTC CASSLSAGRHNEQFF
- TRBJ1-2 TRBV9 TRBD1 TGTGCCAGCAGCGTAGGGGGACAGGGAACCTATGGCTACACCTTC CASSVGGQGTYGYTF
- TRBJ2-7 TRBV9 TRBD1 TGTGCCAGCAGCCGACAGGGCTCTATTAGCTACGAGCAGTACTTC CASSRQGSISYEQYF
- TRBJ1-4 TRBV7-9 - TGTGCCAGCAGCTTTACAAGGGAAAAACTGTTTTTT CASSFTREKLFF
- TRBJ2-1 TRBV19 TRBD2 TGTGCCAGTAGTATTGGGACTAGCGGGAGATGGGCCCAGGAGCAGTTCTTC CASSIGTSGRWAQEQFF
once TRBJ2-5 TRBV11-2 TRBD2 TGTGCCAGCAGCCCCGGACTAGCGGGAGAGACCCAGTACTTC CASSPGLAGETQYF
few TRBJ1-2 TRBV30 - TGTGCCTGGAGTGTAGGGGCCGGGGGCTACACCTTC CAWSVGAGGYTF
- TRBJ2-5 TRBV5-1 TRBD1 TGCGCCAGCAGCTCTCCAGGGGGAGAGACCCAGTACTTC CASSSPGGETQYF
- TRBJ1-1 TRBV10-2 - TGCGCCAGCAGTGATTGGGGGGATCCTGAAGCTTTCTTT CASSDWGDPEAFF
- TRBJ2-5 TRBV28 - TGTGCCAGCAGTTCCCCAGGGGTAGCGGGAGAGACCCAGTACTTC CASSSPGVAGETQYF
- TRBJ1-2 TRBV6-1 - TGTGCCAGCAGTGAAAACTTTGATGGCTACACCTTC CASSENFDGYTF
- TRBJ1-1 TRBV7-9 - TGTGCCAGCAGCTTAGGTGTAGGGGGAGGTAACACTGAAGCTTTCTTT CASSLGVGGGNTEAFF
few TRBJ2-7 TRBV6-9 TRBD2 TGTGCCAGCGACGGGACTAGCGGAAGAGAGGGTAACGAGCAGTACTTC CASDGTSGREGNEQYF
- TRBJ2-1 TRBV27 - TGTGCCAGCAGCGCCGCGGCCTACAATGAGCAGTTCTTC CASSAAAYNEQFF
- TRBJ2-3 TRBV30 - TGTGCCTGGAGTGTAGTTGGGCTCACCCCAGATACGCAGTATTTT CAWSVVGLTPDTQYF
- TRBJ1-2 TRBV12-5 - TGTGCTAGTGGTTTGGTGACTGGGTCCTACACCTTC CASGLVTGSYTF
- TRBJ2-5 TRBV2 - TGTGCCAGCAGGACAGAATGGGAAGAGACCCAGTACTTC CASRTEWEETQYF
- TRBJ2-1 TRBV6-5 TRBD2 TGTGCCAGCAGTCCAGCGGGAGGAAGCAATGAGCAGTTCTTC CASSPAGGSNEQFF
- TRBJ1-1 TRBV12-5 - TGTGCTAGTGGTTTGTACGCCCAGAACACTGAAGCTTTCTTT CASGLYAQNTEAFF
- TRBJ1-1 TRBV5-6 - TGTGCCAGCAGCTTGTCTATGGGGTTTAGTGAAGCTTTCTTT CASSLSMGFSEAFF
- TRBJ1-1 TRBV7-9 TRBD1 TGTGCCAGCAGCCCCTGGGACAGGGGGTCCGAAGCTTTCTTT CASSPWDRGSEAFF
- TRBJ2-3 TRBV28 TRBD2 TGTGCCAGCAGTGGGACTAGCGGGAGGGAGACAGATACGCAGTATTTT CASSGTSGRETDTQYF
- TRBJ2-3 TRBV11-3 - TGTGCCAGCAGCTTAGCTCCGAGGGCCGGGGATACGCAGTATTTT CASSLAPRAGDTQYF
- TRBJ2-1 TRBV7-9 - TGTGCCAGCAGCTACCGGACCCAGGCGGTACTATACAATGAGCAGTTCTTC CASSYRTQAVLYNEQFF
- TRBJ2-3 TRBV9 TRBD2 TGTGCCAGCAGCCAGACCCCGAGTAGCGGGAGTCTCAATTCTGGCACAGATACGCAGTATTTT CASSQTPSSGSLNSGTDTQYF
- TRBJ1-1 TRBV19 - TGTGCCAGTAGTCACCGACCCACCCAGGGCGCTGAAGCTTTCTTT CASSHRPTQGAEAFF
- TRBJ1-4 TRBV18 - TGTGCCAGCTCACCACCGGGAAGGTCCCGGGAAAAACTGTTTTTT CASSPPGRSREKLFF
- TRBJ2-5 TRBV11-3 TRBD1 TGTGCCAGCAGCTCGGGACAGGGAACCCAAGAGACCCAGTACTTC CASSSGQGTQETQYF
- TRBJ2-1 TRBV18 TRBD1 TGTGCCAGCTCCCGGGACAGCTCCTACAATGAGCAGTTCTTC CASSRDSSYNEQFF
- TRBJ1-3 TRBV7-9 - TGTGCCAGCAGCTCCCGTGAGAGGGCCGCCATATATTTT CASSSRERAAIYF
- TRBJ1-2 TRBV18 - TGTGCCAGCTCACCTCGGACAGCTAACTATGGCTACACCTTC CASSPRTANYGYTF
- TRBJ2-7 TRBV28 TRBD1 TGTGCCAGCAGTTTACAAGGGACAGGACCAACTTACGAGCAGTACTTC CASSLQGTGPTYEQYF
few TRBJ2-5 TRBV18 - TGTGCCAGCTCACCACTGGGTATGGGGGGTCAAGAGACCCAGTACTTC CASSPLGMGGQETQYF
- TRBJ2-3 TRBV4-3 TRBD2 TGCGCCAGCAGCCAAGACCCCCGATCTCGAGCGGGAGTCAATACGCAGTATTTT CASSQDPRSRAGVNTQYF
few TRBJ2-5 TRBV7-8 TRBD2 TGTGCCAGCAGCCGGGGGGGGCTAGGGCGCACCGAGACCCAGTACTTC CASSRGGLGRTETQYF
- TRBJ2-7 TRBV11-2 - TGTGCCAGCAGCTCCCTAGGGGTCGAGCAGTACTTC CASSSLGVEQYF
- TRBJ2-1 TRBV7-2 - TGTGCCAGCAGCCTTAGCGTGCGGAATGAGCAGTTCTTC CASSLSVRNEQFF
- TRBJ1-5 TRBV6-5 - TGTGCCAGCAGTTACTCGAGGTGGCAGCCCCAGCATTTT CASSYSRWQPQHF
- TRBJ1-5 TRBV6-5 TRBD1 TGTGCCAGCAGCTATACAGGGGATCAGCCCCAGCATTTT CASSYTGDQPQHF
once TRBJ2-3 TRBV14 TRBD2 TGTGCCAGCAGCCCGGGACTAGCGGGAAAGACAGATACGCAGTATTTT CASSPGLAGKTDTQYF
- TRBJ1-1 TRBV5-6 - TGTGCCAGCAGCTTGAACGGAAACATGAACACTGAAGCTTTCTTT CASSLNGNMNTEAFF
once TRBJ2-3 TRBV5-1 - TGCGCCAGCAGCTTGGCCCCGGGGGATACGCAGTATTTT CASSLAPGDTQYF
- TRBJ1-5 TRBV27 - TGTGCCAGCAGTTTATCGGCGGGGTGGGGTAGCAATCAGCCCCAGCATTTT CASSLSAGWGSNQPQHF
- TRBJ1-3 TRBV6-5 TRBD1 TGTGCCTCCTACCGGGACAGGGGATCGACCATATATTTT CASYRDRGSTIYF
- TRBJ1-1 TRBV28 - TGTGCCAGCAGTTTTCCAGGATGGGGAGACGCGTACACTGAAGCTTTCTTT CASSFPGWGDAYTEAFF
- TRBJ1-3 TRBV11-3 TRBD1 TGTGCCAGCAGCCCAGACAGGGATAAGAACACCATATATTTT CASSPDRDKNTIYF
- TRBJ2-7 TRBV10-2 TRBD2 TGCGCCAGCAGTGTGTTAGCGGGAGGGCCGGGAGAGCAGTACTTC CASSVLAGGPGEQYF
- TRBJ2-1 TRBV7-9 - TGTGCCAGCAGCTCGCCGGGGGGCCCTTACAATGAGCAGTTCTTC CASSSPGGPYNEQFF
once TRBJ2-7 TRBV13 - TGTGCCAGCAGCCTGGGGTACGCGGCCACCTACGAGCAGTACTTC CASSLGYAATYEQYF
- TRBJ1-1 TRBV7-9 - TGTGCCAGCAGCTTAGCCCCGGCTGGATCTGAAGCTTTCTTT CASSLAPAGSEAFF
- TRBJ2-7 TRBV5-1 - TGCGCCAGCAGCTTGGCCACTGTCTACGAGCAGTACTTC CASSLATVYEQYF
- TRBJ1-2 TRBV19 TRBD1 TGTGCCAGTAGTCCTACAGGGGAAGTACGTGGCTACACCTTC CASSPTGEVRGYTF
- TRBJ2-1 TRBV18 - TGTGCCAGCTCTCTCCTGGCACTGTCCAATGAGCAGTTCTTC CASSLLALSNEQFF